This T cell receptor (beta chain) originates from a study of OX40 agonist ivuxolimab in advanced cancers. Study details: Earlier anti-PD-1, anti-PD-L1 or anti-CTLA-4 therapy was permitted; roughly 37% had received some.

Exclusion applied to patients with autoimmune disease history or systemic immunosuppression. Regarding this clone: Its specificity is unknown.

Study-wide findings and caveats: Relative to CD4+ cells, CD8+ T cells on average had more expanded clones. Expanded peripheral T-cell antigen specificity went undetermined.

This CDR3 is built from 15 residues. Trimming shortened V by 3 bases and J by 0 bases, and 12 bases separated the two germline ends. Germline V gene data show CDR1 as SGDLS and CDR2 as YYNGEE. Generated by immunoSEQ multiplex PCR, the TCRdb table keeps only in-frame clones and is missing some. The sample holds about 52,000 clones; roughly 84% are singletons and the top ten take around 12%. The chain is built from TRBV9 and TRBJ1-2; D uncertain. The sample consisted of CD4+ or CD8+ T cells sorted from blood, taken in a trial of the OX40 agonist ivuxolimab. The receptor was isolated from an adult with an advanced solid tumor such as melanoma, head and neck, liver or kidney cancer. This CDR3 reads CASSAPLPANYGYTF. CDR3 nucleotides: TGTGCCAGCAGCGCTCCCCTACCGGCTAACTATGGCTACACCTTC.